This is a list of T cell receptor beta chains from one sample in a study of identical twins. TCRdb called the 5' RACE reads again in MiXCR, with one record for every CDR3 protein. The data hold a few hundred thousand distinct CDR3 sequences, with 10% observed a single time. The specimen sequenced was memory T cells sorted from blood. Receptors originate from a man in his forties or fifties in good health. Both conserved end residues are part of each CDR3. Fields, in order: V gene, clone size, D gene, J gene, CDR3 DNA, CDR3 protein. A D gene is named only where the DNA matches it firmly. For some rows the clone size is stated as once, few or many, or as a class when expanded; others skip it.

V: TRBV20-1; size: many; D: TRBD1; J: TRBJ2-5; DNA: TGCAGTGCTAGTTCGACAGGGGTAATGGGCCAAGAGACCCAGTACTTC; CDR3: CSASSTGVMGQETQYF
V: TRBV7-2; size: .; D: .; J: TRBJ2-7; DNA: TGTGCCAGCAGCTTAGCGTATAGCTCCTACGAGCAGTACTTC; CDR3: CASSLAYSSYEQYF
V: TRBV7-9; size: few; D: TRBD1; J: TRBJ1-1; DNA: TGTGCCAGCAGCTTAGGACAGGGGGTGGCTGAAGCTTTCTTT; CDR3: CASSLGQGVAEAFF
V: TRBV7-2; size: .; D: TRBD1; J: TRBJ1-6; DNA: TGTGCCAGCAGCTTAGGAGGGGACAGGGGGCCTTCACCCCTCCACTTT; CDR3: CASSLGGDRGPSPLHF
V: TRBV4-2; size: many; D: TRBD2; J: TRBJ2-5; DNA: TGTGCCAGCAGCCGAGGGGCGGGAGGAGAAGAGACCCAGTACTTC; CDR3: CASSRGAGGEETQYF
V: TRBV3-1; size: .; D: TRBD1; J: TRBJ1-2; DNA: TGTGCCAGCAGCCAAGCGGGGACAGCCTATGGCTACACCTTC; CDR3: CASSQAGTAYGYTF
V: TRBV3-1; size: .; D: .; J: TRBJ2-6; DNA: TGTGCCAGCAGCCAAACACCGTCTGGGGCCAACGTCCTGACTTTC; CDR3: CASSQTPSGANVLTF
V: TRBV29-1; size: many; D: .; J: TRBJ2-7; DNA: TGCAGCGTTGGGGTCCTCCCCTACGAGCAGTACTTC; CDR3: CSVGVLPYEQYF
V: TRBV6-2/TRBV6-3; size: many; D: TRBD1; J: TRBJ2-1; DNA: TGTGCCAGCAGAAAAGAGTGGCAGGGGGATGAGCAGTTCTTC; CDR3: CASRKEWQGDEQFF
V: TRBV11-2; size: many; D: TRBD2; J: TRBJ2-1; DNA: TGTGCCAGCAGCTTCCGGACTAGCGGGGGAGCCCATACCCTCAGTGAGCAGTTCTTC; CDR3: CASSFRTSGGAHTLSEQFF
V: TRBV9; size: .; D: .; J: TRBJ1-1; DNA: TGTGCCAGCAGCGTAGTGGCAGGGAGAACTGAAGCTTTCTTT; CDR3: CASSVVAGRTEAFF
V: TRBV7-9; size: .; D: .; J: TRBJ1-1; DNA: TGTGCCAGCACCGACCCGATAGGTGGTCGCACTGAAGCTTTCTTT; CDR3: CASTDPIGGRTEAFF
V: TRBV4-3; size: many; D: .; J: TRBJ1-2; DNA: TGCGCCAGCAGCCAAGATAATAGGGGTGGCTATGGCTACACCTTC; CDR3: CASSQDNRGGYGYTF
V: TRBV7-9; size: many; D: .; J: TRBJ2-7; DNA: TGTGCCAGCAGCTTAATCTTACCGGACACCTACGAGCAGTACTTC; CDR3: CASSLILPDTYEQYF
V: TRBV20-1; size: few; D: TRBD2; J: TRBJ2-3; DNA: TGCAGGGCCTCCAAAGGACTAGCGATCACAGATACGCAGTATTTT; CDR3: CRASKGLAITDTQYF